The next 29 T cell receptor beta chains were all read from a single sample in a study of CD8 T cells in ankylosing spondylitis. Study-level results: What seemed typical of ankylosing spondylitis blood was a TCR beta motif built from 8 or 9 highly homologous variants.

Which antigens these TCRs recognize remains unknown. TCRdb used MiXCR to reprocess the 5' RACE reads, holding one entry per CDR3 protein. This table holds about 840,000 distinct CDR3 sequences, around 11% found once. Specimen: blood, either unsorted or a sorted T cell fraction (not recorded which). The receptor set was obtained from a male donor with ankylosing spondylitis.

This clonotype was observed at least ten times. The chain couples TRBV9 to TRBJ2-3; tentative D call: TRBD1 (5 bases). CDR1 and CDR2 from the germline V gene are SGDLS and YYNGEE. There are 12 residues in the CDR3. V lost 4 bases to trimming and J lost 10 bases, with 13 bases between them. CDR3: CASSTRESPQYF. CDR3 bases: TGTGCCAGCAGCACCAGGGAAAGTCCGCAGTATTTT.

This clonotype was counted many times. This sequence joins TRBV29-1 and TRBJ2-7; D gene uncertain. CDR1 SQVTM and CDR2 ANQGSEA come from the germline V gene. The CDR3 runs 12 residues. Between the trimmed V and J ends, which lost 4 bases and 2 bases, there was a span of 9 bases. CDR3 loop: CSVGTATYEQYF. The CDR3 nucleotides are TGCAGCGTTGGCACTGCGACCTACGAGCAGTACTTC.

A few counts support this clonotype. The gene calls are TRBV5-1 and TRBJ1-2; no definite D call. Trimming took off 1 base at V and 10 bases at J, with 17 bases between the two ends. The V gene's germline CDR1 is SGHRS and CDR2 YFSETQ. The CDR3 is made up of 14 amino acids. The CDR3 bases are TGCGCCAGCAGCTTGCGTGGGAATCCTTCGGACTACACCTTC. Translated: CASSLRGNPSDYTF.

The CDR3 sequence: CASSRKTTATGTQYF. The CDR3, as DNA: TGTGCCAGCAGCCGGAAGACTACGGCGACAGGGACCCAGTACTTC. The chain links TRBV7-2 to TRBJ2-5; D perhaps matches TRBD1 (6 bases). Looked up from germline, CDR1 is SGHTA and CDR2 is FQGNSA. V shed 5 bases and J shed 7 bases, with 20 bases lying between them. This CDR3 comprises 15 residues. The full variable domain, completed using reference TRBV7-2 and TRBJ2-5, is GAGVSQSPSNKVTEKGKDVELRCDPISGHTALYWYRQSLGQGLEFLIYFQGNSAPDKSGLPSDRFSAERTGGSVSTLTIQRTQQEDSAVYLCASSRKTTATGTQYFGPGTRLLVL.

This clonotype showed up many times. CDR3 protein: CSAHLEETQYF. The CDR3 DNA reads as TGCAGTGCTCACTTGGAAGAGACCCAGTACTTC. The chain couples TRBV20-1 to TRBJ2-5; the D is unclear. Per germline, CDR1 DFQATT and CDR2 SNEGSKA (reference sequence). The CDR3 extends over 11 amino acids. Trimming cost V 5 bases and J 3 bases, with 7 bases left between them.

Only a few counts were recorded for this clonotype. J is TRBJ2-1 and V is TRBV7-2; the D is unclear. Trimming left V 5 bases short and J 8 bases short, with 13 bases between. CDR1 and CDR2 (germline): SGHTA, FQGNSA. The CDR3 contains 13 residues. The CDR3 reads CASSTPWQDEQFF. CDR3 DNA: TGTGCCAGCAGCACCCCTTGGCAGGATGAGCAGTTCTTC. Full variable domain (outside the CDR3, taken from reference TRBV7-2 and TRBJ2-1): GAGVSQSPSNKVTEKGKDVELRCDPISGHTALYWYRQSLGQGLEFLIYFQGNSAPDKSGLPSDRFSAERTGGSVSTLTIQRTQQEDSAVYLCASSTPWQDEQFFGPGTRLTVL.

The chain employs TRBV7-2 and TRBJ2-1, with unresolved D. Trimming cost V 2 bases and J 6 bases, with 14 bases left between them. This CDR3 has 15 residues. CDR1 and CDR2 from the germline V gene are SGHTA and FQGNSA. CDR3 DNA sequence: TGTGCCAGCAGCTTATCAGCCCTTTACCTCAATGAGCAGTTCTTC. Protein: CASSLSALYLNEQFF.

This clonotype was seen repeatedly, ten times or more. This sequence joins TRBV29-1 and TRBJ1-1; D is ambiguous. The CDR3 is made up of 10 amino acids. Germline V gene sequence: CDR1 SQVTM, CDR2 ANQGSEA. V gave up 6 bases and J gave up 9 bases, with 11 bases separating them. The CDR3 is CSVSDGKAFF. Written as DNA, the CDR3 is TGCAGCGTCTCCGATGGGAAAGCTTTCTTT.

This clonotype was counted only a few times. V is TRBV4-2 and J is TRBJ1-2, with D unresolved. The V and J ends lost 0 bases and 7 bases respectively, with 15 bases between them. The CDR3 covers 15 residues. Germline CDR1 is LGHNA and CDR2 is YNFKEQ. This CDR3 is CASSQEEVLVGGYTF. Written as DNA, the CDR3 is TGTGCCAGCAGCCAAGAGGAAGTGCTGGTGGGTGGCTACACCTTC.

This clonotype was observed a handful of times. This chain connects TRBV5-1 to TRBJ2-3, with D possibly being TRBD1 (6 bases). Germline-derived CDR1 and CDR2 are SGHRS and YFSETQ. V lost 4 bases to trimming and J lost 3 bases, with 12 bases between them. The CDR3 is made up of 14 amino acids. CDR3 amino acids: CASSAQGATDTQYF. CDR3 coding DNA: TGCGCCAGCAGCGCACAGGGTGCAACAGATACGCAGTATTTT.

This clonotype was observed a handful of times. This chain joins TRBV25-1 and TRBJ2-1; possible D gene TRBD2, 5 bases. V was trimmed by 9 bases and J by 1 base, leaving 16 bases between them. From germline, CDR1 is MGHDK and CDR2 SYGVNS. CDR3 length: 15 amino acids. The CDR3 DNA sequence: TGTGCCAGTTCCTTGACCTGGAGGTCCTACAATGAGCAGTTCTTC. It yields the protein CASSLTWRSYNEQFF. Full variable domain (rest looked up from reference TRBV25-1 and TRBJ2-1): EADIYQTPRYLVIGTGKKITLECSQTMGHDKMYWYQQDPGMELHLIHYSYGVNSTEKGDLSSESTVSRIRTEHFPLTLESARPSHTSQYLCASSLTWRSYNEQFFGPGTRLTVL.

This clonotype was seen many times. The V gene is TRBV20-1, the J gene TRBJ2-3, with D hard to call. Deletions cut 1 base from V and 0 bases from J, with 5 bases between. The CDR3 runs 13 residues. The V gene's germline CDR1 is DFQATT and CDR2 SNEGSKA (reference sequence). CDR3 residues: CSARASSTDTQYF. The CDR3 DNA sequence: TGCAGTGCTAGAGCCAGTAGCACAGATACGCAGTATTTT.

The chain employs TRBV5-1 and TRBJ2-6; D not resolved. Trimming removed 2 bases from V and 0 bases from J, with 6 bases in between. The germline V gene encodes CDR1 SGHRS and CDR2 YFSETQ. The CDR3 runs 15 residues. CDR3 bases: TGCGCCAGCAGCTTTCAGAGCTCTGGGGCCAACGTCCTGACTTTC. Amino acid sequence: CASSFQSSGANVLTF.

A few counts support this clonotype. This chain uses TRBV6-2 or TRBV6-3 with TRBJ1-6, with 10 bases fitting TRBD1. CDR3 length: 16 residues. V lost 5 bases, J lost 3 bases, and 4 bases stayed unmatched. In germline, CDR1 is MNHEY, CDR2 SVGEGT. CDR3 region: CASSRTGGIYNSPLHF. The CDR3 DNA is TGTGCCAGCAGTCGGACAGGGGGAATCTATAATTCACCCCTCCACTTT.

V is TRBV6-1 and J is TRBJ1-2, with 7 bases aligning to TRBD1. Germline V gene data show CDR1 as MNHNS and CDR2 as SASEGT. The ends lost 5 bases at V and 4 bases at J; junction bases unmatched: 10. This CDR3 contains 15 residues. DNA for the CDR3: TGTGCCAGCAGTCCTCGGGACAGTGCCTTCTATGGCTACACCTTC. Translated: CASSPRDSAFYGYTF.

This clonotype has a count of ten or more. J is TRBJ2-7 and V is TRBV25-1; D possibly matches TRBD1 or TRBD2 (5 bases each). CDR1 is MGHDK, CDR2 SYGVNS, per germline. CDR3 length: 16 amino acids. V was pared by 3 bases and J by 1 base, with 16 bases between. The chain's CDR3 is CASSDPGQWGSYEQYF. CDR3 coding DNA: TGTGCCAGCAGTGATCCTGGTCAGTGGGGGTCCTACGAGCAGTACTTC.

The chain links TRBV7-2 to TRBJ2-7; TRBD1 might be the D (6 bases). Germline CDR1 and CDR2: SGHTA and FQGNSA. The V end was cut by 3 bases, the J end by 0 bases, with 18 bases between. The CDR3 spans 17 residues. As DNA, the CDR3 is TGTGCCAGCAGCTTCATGGTTGGACAGCTTAGCTCCTACGAGCAGTACTTC. Translation gives CASSFMVGQLSSYEQYF.

The table lists this clonotype with many counts. This sequence joins TRBV5-1 and TRBJ1-2; D gene uncertain. The length of the CDR3 is 14 residues. Trimming took 4 bases from V and 5 from J, leaving 15 bases between them. Germline V CDR1 and CDR2: SGHRS, YFSETQ. CDR3 sequence (DNA): TGCGCCAGCAGCCCTGACCGCGGTGGATATGGCTACACCTTC. It yields the protein CASSPDRGGYGYTF.

The chain uses TRBV11-1 and TRBJ2-6, with TRBD1 matching over 8 bases. This CDR3 comprises 19 residues. The V gene end was trimmed by 4 bases and the J gene end by 4 bases; junction bases not matched to a gene: 15. The germline V gene has CDR1 SGHAT and CDR2 FQDESV (reference sequence). CDR3 in DNA: TGTGCCAGCAGCTCCCGGAAGGACAGGGTAGCGGTGGGGGCCAACGTCCTGACTTTC. Encoded protein: CASSSRKDRVAVGANVLTF.

The rearrangement links TRBV18 to TRBJ2-3; D is undetermined. Trimming cost V 0 bases and J 4 bases, with 11 bases left between them. Germline V CDR1 and CDR2: KGHSH, LQKENI. This CDR3 contains 15 residues. CDR3 nucleotide sequence: TGTGCCAGCTCACCACCGGGAACCCTCGCAGATACGCAGTATTTT. Translated: CASSPPGTLADTQYF.

This chain connects TRBV20-1 to TRBJ1-2; D is undetermined. The length of the CDR3 is 11 residues. Germline V CDR1 and CDR2: DFQATT, SNEGSKA (reference sequence). Trimming removed 5 bases at V and 1 base at J, with 5 bases between. CDR3 sequence: CSAFNNYGYTF. For the CDR3, the DNA is TGCAGTGCTTTTAATAACTATGGCTACACCTTC.

The chain employs TRBV20-1 and TRBJ2-7; D tentatively reads TRBD1 or TRBD2 (5 bases each). Trimming left V 6 bases short and J 7 bases short, with 19 bases between. Germline values: CDR1 DFQATT, CDR2 SNEGSKA (reference sequence). This CDR3 spans 13 amino acids. This chain's CDR3 is CSANRDPALEQYF. CDR3 in DNA: TGCAGTGCCAACCGGGACCCCGCATTGGAGCAGTACTTC.

V and J are TRBV28 and TRBJ2-4; a possible D gene is TRBD1 (6 bases). Germline CDR1 MDHEN, CDR2 SYDVKM. Trimming left V 8 bases short and J 2 bases short, with 10 bases between. The CDR3 is 13 residues long. CDR3 amino acids: CASSRGTKNIQYF. Written as DNA, the CDR3 is TGTGCCAGCTCGAGGGGGACCAAAAACATTCAGTACTTC.

V is TRBV18 and J is TRBJ2-1, with D possibly being TRBD1 (7 bases). Germline V gene lookup returns CDR1 KGHSH and CDR2 LQKENI. The CDR3 is 14 amino acids. V was shortened by 3 bases and J by 7 bases, with 13 bases between the two germline ends. The CDR3 coding sequence is TGTGCCAGCTCACCTGGAGGGGGCACAAATGAGCAGTTCTTC. It translates to CASSPGGGTNEQFF.

The chain uses TRBV5-4 and TRBJ1-2; no clear D gene. Trimming removed 2 bases at V and 5 bases at J, with 7 bases between. Germline CDR1 reads SGHNT; CDR2 reads YYREEE (reference sequence). There are 12 residues in the CDR3. Written as DNA, the CDR3 is TGTGCCAGCAGCTTTGACCCATATGGCTACACCTTC. This codes for CASSFDPYGYTF.

This clonotype was observed a handful of times. The V gene is TRBV4-3, the J gene TRBJ1-1; D call uncertain. V was pared by 4 bases and J by 4 bases, with 16 bases between. The length of the CDR3 is 15 residues. Germline V gene data show CDR1 as LGHNA and CDR2 as YSLEER. CDR3 DNA: TGCGCCAGCAGCCTGACGTGGAGGCCGGGCACTGAAGCTTTCTTT. This translates into CASSLTWRPGTEAFF.

The V gene is TRBV7-9, the J gene TRBJ2-3; D not resolved. Germline CDR1 reads SEHNR; CDR2 reads FQNEAQ (reference sequence). Trimming pared 2 bases from V and 0 bases from J, leaving 6 bases between. CDR3 length: 14 residues. The CDR3 here is CASSLHGSTDTQYF. The DNA of the CDR3 is TGTGCCAGCAGCTTACACGGGAGCACAGATACGCAGTATTTT.

The genes are TRBV11-1 and TRBJ1-3, with 7 bases lining up with TRBD1. Germline loops: CDR1 SGHAT, CDR2 FQDESV (reference sequence). The J segment lost 0 bases and the V segment lost 5 bases, leaving 16 bases of the junction unmatched. The CDR3 is made up of 19 amino acids. The CDR3 nucleotides are TGTGCCAGCAGCCCCAGGACAGGTCACGTTACACTCTCTGGAAACACCATATATTTT. It encodes CASSPRTGHVTLSGNTIYF.

This clonotype was observed a few times. The CDR3 loop reads CSAPRTSGGKGTDTQYF. In nucleotides, the CDR3 is TGCAGTGCTCCTCGGACTAGCGGGGGGAAGGGCACAGATACGCAGTATTTT. The V and J genes are TRBV20-1 and TRBJ2-3; 14 bases match TRBD2. This CDR3 is built from 17 residues. Germline V gene data show CDR1 as DFQATT and CDR2 as SNEGSKA (reference sequence). The ends lost 5 bases at V and 1 base at J; junction bases unmatched: 8.